This section outlines one T cell receptor (beta chain) sequence together with its context. The source of the sample is a study of T-cell memory formation after mild COVID-19. TCRdb reprocessed the 5' RACE reads via MiXCR and lists one record per CDR3 protein. The sample contains roughly 410,000 distinct CDR3 sequences, roughly a quarter of which appear only once. The CDR3 has 13 residues. Trimming took 5 bases from V and 3 from J, leaving 12 bases between them. Germline CDR1 SGHRS, CDR2 YFSETQ. Material: PBMCs or a T cell subset sorted from them (not recorded which). V gene TRBV5-1 combines with J gene TRBJ2-7, with D perhaps TRBD1 or TRBD2 (5 bases each). The TCR was taken from an adult woman who had mild COVID-19 (a few samples of this study predate the infection). Cell type and time point are not known. DNA of the CDR3: TGCGCCAGCAGTCCCCGAGGGGACTACGAGCAGTACTTC. Protein: CASSPRGDYEQYF.